A selection of T cell receptor beta chains follows, all from one sample in a study of naive and memory T cell subsets. TCRdb fed the UMI-ligation and nested PCR reads into MiXCR, producing one record per CDR3 protein. This table has around 110,000 distinct CDR3 sequences, 35% to 40% appearing once. The sequenced sample was central memory CD4+ T cells from blood. The receptors were sampled from a human donor in good health. CDR3s include the opening cysteine and the closing phenylalanine or tryptophan. Each record gives: J gene, D gene, V gene, clone size, CDR3 protein, CDR3 DNA. A D gene is named only where the DNA matches it firmly. Clone size is given for some rows only: seen once, a few or many times, or a class if the clone is expanded.

>TRBJ2-7|.|TRBV28|once
CASSSPASAGNRDEQYF
TGTGCCAGCAGTTCACCGGCGTCCGCAGGGAATCGGGACGAGCAGTACTTC
>TRBJ2-7|.|TRBV5-1|.
CASSLGAAIDEQYF
TGCGCCAGCAGCTTGGGTGCTGCCATCGACGAGCAGTACTTC
>TRBJ2-5|.|TRBV4-3|.
CASSQDFRQETQYF
TGCGCCAGCAGCCAAGATTTCAGACAAGAGACCCAGTACTTC
>TRBJ2-7|.|TRBV5-1|.
CASSRQPLYEQYF
TGCGCCAGCAGCCGACAGCCGCTCTACGAGCAGTACTTC
>TRBJ1-5|.|TRBV29-1|.
CSVGAGNTGAPQHF
TGCAGCGTTGGGGCCGGCAACACAGGCGCGCCCCAGCATTTT
>TRBJ1-2|TRBD1|TRBV4-1|.
CASSDDIRAVWDSNNNYGYTF
TGCGCCAGCAGCGACGACATACGCGCTGTTTGGGACAGCAACAATAACTATGGCTACACCTTC
>TRBJ2-7|.|TRBV20-1|few
CSAVGPKLGYEQYF
TGCAGTGCGGTTGGTCCTAAACTGGGCTACGAGCAGTACTTC
>TRBJ2-3|.|TRBV9|.
CASSPRPGAWQSTDTQYF
TGTGCCAGCAGCCCGCGTCCCGGGGCGTGGCAGAGCACAGATACGCAGTATTTT
>TRBJ2-7|.|TRBV20-1|few
CSGLRPGTYEQYF
TGCAGCGGGCTACGTCCGGGGACCTACGAGCAGTACTTC
>TRBJ1-5|.|TRBV6-6|few
CASSSRGGRDQPQHF
TGTGCCAGCAGTTCCCGGGGAGGTAGGGATCAGCCCCAGCATTTT
>TRBJ2-3|.|TRBV7-2|few
CASSGGLSTDTQYF
TGTGCCAGCAGCGGGGGACTTAGCACAGATACGCAGTATTTT
>TRBJ1-6|.|TRBV7-8|few
CASSQLTGHNSPLHF
TGTGCCAGCAGCCAACTCACAGGGCACAATTCACCCCTCCACTTT
>TRBJ2-5|.|TRBV14|.
CASSQAISGQETQYF
TGTGCCAGCAGCCAAGCAATTTCAGGGCAAGAGACCCAGTACTTC
>TRBJ2-1|TRBD2|TRBV24-1|.
CATSVAGANNEQFF
TGTGCCACCAGTGTAGCGGGAGCCAACAATGAGCAGTTCTTC
>TRBJ2-3|.|TRBV3-1|.
CASSPGLLTDTQYF
TGTGCCAGCAGCCCGGGACTTCTCACAGATACGCAGTATTTT
>TRBJ2-1|TRBD1|TRBV6-2/TRBV6-3|.
CASSKGGQRYNEQFF
TGTGCCAGCAGTAAAGGGGGACAGAGATACAATGAGCAGTTCTTC
>TRBJ2-5|TRBD1|TRBV6-6|.
CASSSPRETGEETQYF
TGTGCCAGCAGTTCCCCGAGGGAGACAGGGGAAGAGACCCAGTACTTC
>TRBJ1-4|.|TRBV20-1|.
CSARERTDFNEKLFF
TGCAGTGCTAGAGAAAGGACAGACTTTAATGAAAAACTGTTTTTT
>TRBJ2-3|.|TRBV5-5|few
CASSLDPGMSTDTQYF
TGTGCCAGCAGCTTGGATCCGGGGATGAGCACAGATACGCAGTATTTT
>TRBJ2-3|TRBD2|TRBV5-1|few
CASSFSGRSTDTQYF
TGCGCCAGCAGCTTTAGCGGGAGGAGCACAGATACGCAGTATTTT
>TRBJ2-1|.|TRBV18|many
CASLTLDRGSSYNEQFF
TGTGCCAGCTTGACTCTGGACCGGGGTAGCTCCTACAATGAGCAGTTCTTC
>TRBJ2-3|.|TRBV20-1|.
CSAGLGGLDTQYF
TGCAGTGCCGGTCTTGGCGGTCTAGATACGCAGTATTTT
>TRBJ2-1|TRBD2|TRBV6-5|.
CASSLSGRTGNEQFF
TGTGCCAGCAGTCTTAGCGGGAGAACGGGGAATGAGCAGTTCTTC
>TRBJ1-1|TRBD1|TRBV20-1|once
CSGTTGTVAFF
TGCAGTGGGACAACCGGGACAGTAGCTTTCTTT
>TRBJ2-3|.|TRBV24-1|few
CATSHGGWGTDTQYF
TGTGCCACCAGTCATGGGGGCTGGGGCACAGATACGCAGTATTTT
>TRBJ2-3|.|TRBV6-2/TRBV6-3|few
CASSGGRADTQYF
TGTGCCAGCAGTGGAGGAAGGGCAGATACGCAGTATTTT
>TRBJ2-1|TRBD2|TRBV27|few
CASSLIGLVYNEQFF
TGTGCCAGCAGTTTAATAGGACTAGTTTACAATGAGCAGTTCTTC
>TRBJ2-3|TRBD1|TRBV10-2|few
CASSESGQPTDTQYF
TGCGCCAGCAGTGAGTCGGGACAGCCTACAGATACGCAGTATTTT
>TRBJ2-2|.|TRBV24-1|.
CATSPRESGELFF
TGTGCCACCAGTCCCAGGGAATCCGGGGAGCTGTTTTTT
>TRBJ1-4|TRBD1|TRBV6-5|once
CASSQGTAIGKLFF
TGTGCCAGCTCTCAGGGGACAGCCATAGGGAAACTGTTTTTT
>TRBJ2-3|.|TRBV15|once
CATSRGAGHRTDTQYF
TGTGCCACCAGCAGAGGGGCGGGGCACCGCACAGATACGCAGTATTTT